Listed here are 19 T cell receptor beta chains from one sample, sequenced in a study of regulatory T cells in long-lasting Graves disease. Documented time point: persistent/refractory GD, antithyroid drugs over 5 years with positive TRAb. Construction of the TCR library relied on RNA isolated from PBMCs. The authors built TCR beta libraries using iRepertoire HTBI primers and Arm-PCR of CDR3 regions. TCRdb ran MiXCR on the multiplex PCR reads and lists one entry per CDR3 protein. The table shows 600,000 to 800,000 distinct CDR3 sequences, with about 30% occurring only once. The input for sequencing was peripheral blood mononuclear cells (PBMCs), taken when the disease was refractory, from a patient treated with antithyroid drugs. The receptor set was obtained from a female donor with Graves disease.

The CDR3 DNA is TGTGCCAGCAGCCGTACAGGATTAAGGAGCAATCAGCCCCAGCATTTT. Its protein product is CASSRTGLRSNQPQHF. The chain combines TRBV5-8 with TRBJ1-5, with D tentatively TRBD1 (5 bases). The V end lost 4 bases, the J end lost 1 base, and 15 bases lay between the germline ends. There are 16 residues in the CDR3. Germline loops: CDR1 SGHTS, CDR2 YDEGEE.

The chain is built from TRBV15 and TRBJ1-5; no clear D gene. The germline gives CDR1 LNHNV, CDR2 YYDKDF (reference sequence). The CDR3 loop spans 13 amino acids. Deletions cut 0 bases from V and 10 bases from J, with 10 bases between. The CDR3 nucleotides read TGTGCCACCAGCAGAGACCCGATCGCCCCCCAGCATTTT. Its translation: CATSRDPIAPQHF.

The sample holds many counts of this clonotype. V and J are TRBV9 and TRBJ2-6, with D unresolved. The V gene's germline CDR1 is SGDLS and CDR2 YYNGEE. Trimming shortened V by 7 bases and J by 0 bases, and 11 bases separated the two germline ends. The CDR3 consists of 15 residues. The CDR3 here is CASAYSRSGANVLTF. In DNA form, the CDR3 reads TGTGCCAGCGCTTACAGCCGCTCTGGGGCCAACGTCCTGACTTTC. Using reference TRBV9 and TRBJ2-6 for the parts outside the CDR3, the full variable domain is DSGVTQTPKHLITATGQRVTLRCSPRSGDLSVYWYQQSLDQGLQFLIQYYNGEERAKGNILERFSAQQFPDLHSELNLSSLELGDSALYFCASAYSRSGANVLTFGAGSRLTVL.

The V gene is TRBV19, the J gene TRBJ1-1; a possible D gene is TRBD1 (5 bases). Germline lookup yields CDR1 LNHDA and CDR2 SQIVND (reference sequence). The length of the CDR3 is 15 residues. Trimming cost V 7 bases and J 1 base, with 16 bases left between them. CDR3: CASTPWGEPNTEAFF. In DNA form, the CDR3 reads TGTGCCAGTACCCCATGGGGGGAGCCGAACACTGAAGCTTTCTTT.

The V gene is TRBV7-3, the J gene TRBJ2-3; 7 nucleotides agree with TRBD2. This CDR3 has 16 residues. Losses at the gene ends were 4 bases for V and 0 bases for J; bases not matched to a gene: 7. The germline V gene encodes CDR1 SGHTA and CDR2 FQGTGA. CDR3: CASSSRGLVSTDTQYF. CDR3 DNA sequence: TGTGCCAGCAGCTCAAGAGGACTAGTAAGCACAGATACGCAGTATTTT.

In this sample, this clonotype turned up many times. The V and J genes are TRBV7-8 and TRBJ1-6, with D uncertain. The CDR3 is made up of 13 amino acids. In germline, CDR1 is SGHVS, CDR2 FQNEAQ. V lost 1 base to trimming and J lost 10 bases, with 8 bases between them. CDR3 region: CASSLDFVSPLHF. The CDR3 DNA follows: TGTGCCAGCAGCTTAGATTTCGTATCACCCCTCCACTTT.

In its sample, this clonotype was seen once. V gene TRBV10-1 combines with J gene TRBJ2-2, with 8 bases fitting TRBD1. After removal of 5 bases from V and 14 bases from J, the junction contained 13 bases not matched to a gene. The CDR3 has 14 residues. Germline V CDR1 and CDR2: WNHNN, SYGVQD (reference sequence). The CDR3 nucleotides are TGCGCCAGCAGTACCTTTACCGACAGGGGACATCTGTTTTTT. Its translation is CASSTFTDRGHLFF.

The chain employs TRBV20-1 and TRBJ1-1; D gene uncertain. Trimming cost V 6 bases and J 0 bases, with 17 bases left between them. The germline gives CDR1 DFQATT, CDR2 SNEGSKA (reference sequence). The CDR3 has 15 amino acids. The CDR3 spells CSAPPDGRMNTEAFF. The CDR3 DNA reads as TGCAGTGCCCCGCCGGACGGCCGAATGAACACTGAAGCTTTCTTT.

This clonotype was seen more than once but under ten times. CDR3 bases: TGTGCCTGGAGTGGAGGGAACATTCAGTACTTC. Protein sequence: CAWSGGNIQYF. V and J are TRBV30 and TRBJ2-4; a weak D match, TRBD2 (5 bases). Looked up from germline, CDR1 is GTSNPN and CDR2 is SVGIG (reference sequence). The V end was cut by 1 base, the J end by 7 bases, with 5 bases between. This CDR3 contains 11 residues.

This clonotype was detected only a few times. The chain couples TRBV6-5 to TRBJ1-2, with 12 bases matching TRBD1. The germline gives CDR1 MNHEY, CDR2 SVGAGI. CDR3 size: 16 residues. V dropped 3 bases and J dropped 5; count of bases not matched to a gene: 7. The CDR3 loop is CASSYFRDRGRYGYTF. DNA for the CDR3: TGTGCCAGCAGTTATTTCCGGGACAGGGGGCGTTATGGCTACACCTTC.

The V and J genes are TRBV20-1 and TRBJ2-3; D is perhaps TRBD2 (7 bases). The CDR3 has 12 amino acids. CDR1 and CDR2 (germline): DFQATT, SNEGSKA (reference sequence). The germline V and J ends were trimmed by 6 bases and 6 bases, with 13 bases remaining between them. CDR3 nucleotide sequence: TGCAGTGCCCCGAAGGGGGGGGATACGCAGTATTTT. It encodes CSAPKGGDTQYF.

In DNA form, the CDR3 reads TGCGCCAGCAGTCGGACAACGGGGAATGAAAAACTGTTTTTT. Protein: CASSRTTGNEKLFF. This chain uses TRBV5-1 with TRBJ1-4, with a possible D match to TRBD1 (5 bases). There are 14 residues in the CDR3. Trimming took 5 bases from V and 5 from J, leaving 13 bases between them. Germline CDR1 SGHRS, CDR2 YFSETQ.

In regard to this clonotype: A read error may be the cause here, since a much bigger clone is one base away. The chain links TRBV28 to TRBJ1-2; 10 nucleotides line up with TRBD1. The CDR3 loop spans 15 amino acids. CDR1 and CDR2 (germline): MDHEN, SYDVKM. J lost 6 bases, V lost 8 bases, and 12 bases had no gene match. The CDR3 DNA reads TGTGCCAGCGGAACTCCGGGACAGGGGACTAATGGCTACACCTTC. The encoded protein is CASGTPGQGTNGYTF.

The J gene is TRBJ1-1, the V gene TRBV20-1; the D is unclear. CDR3 length: 14 residues. Looked up from germline, CDR1 is DFQATT and CDR2 is SNEGSKA (reference sequence). Trimming took 0 bases from V and 4 from J, leaving 12 bases between them. CDR3 residues: CSARDRVIATEAFF. The DNA of the CDR3 is TGCAGTGCTAGAGATCGTGTGATCGCCACTGAAGCTTTCTTT.

The chain uses TRBV6-1 and TRBJ2-5, with D perhaps matching TRBD1 or TRBD2 (6 bases each). This CDR3 comprises 16 residues. The V end lost 5 bases, the J end lost 5 bases, and 21 bases lay between the germline ends. Germline values: CDR1 MNHNS, CDR2 SASEGT. The CDR3 nucleotides are TGTGCCAGCAGTACTGGGGGGCAGCGGTACGTGGAGACCCAGTACTTC. The encoded protein is CASSTGGQRYVETQYF.

J is TRBJ1-6 and V is TRBV6-2 or TRBV6-3, with 7 positions matching TRBD1. Per the germline V gene, CDR1 is MNHEY and CDR2 is SVGEGT. With V trimmed by 5 bases and J by 6 bases, 1 base remained unmatched. The CDR3 runs 13 residues. The CDR3 DNA reads as TGTGCCAGCAGTAACAGGGGTAATTCACCCCTCCACTTT. Protein sequence: CASSNRGNSPLHF.

The chain combines TRBV5-1 with TRBJ1-1; no reliable D call. The CDR3 length is 15 residues. Germline-derived CDR1 and CDR2 are SGHRS and YFSETQ. Trimming removed 2 bases at V and 0 bases at J, with 11 bases between. This chain's CDR3 is CASSFSRNMNTEAFF. CDR3 DNA sequence: TGCGCCAGCAGCTTCTCTCGGAACATGAACACTGAAGCTTTCTTT.

The V gene is TRBV12-3 or TRBV12-4, the J gene TRBJ2-5; 8 nucleotides line up with TRBD2. After removal of 2 bases from V and 3 bases from J, the junction contained 8 bases not matched to a gene. The CDR3 is 16 residues long. The CDR3 region is CASSLRSGNVEETQYF. For the CDR3, the DNA is TGTGCCAGCAGTTTACGTAGCGGGAACGTTGAAGAGACCCAGTACTTC.

As concerns this clonotype: The junction does not match germline at one end; this may be a read error. The chain employs TRBV6-1 and TRBJ2-7; D is possibly TRBD1 (5 bases). This CDR3 is 12 amino acids long. Per germline, CDR1 MNHNS and CDR2 SASEGT. The CDR3 sequence: CASGDSLREQYF. The CDR3 nucleotides read TGTGCCAGCGGTGACAGTTTGAGAGAGCAGTACTTC.